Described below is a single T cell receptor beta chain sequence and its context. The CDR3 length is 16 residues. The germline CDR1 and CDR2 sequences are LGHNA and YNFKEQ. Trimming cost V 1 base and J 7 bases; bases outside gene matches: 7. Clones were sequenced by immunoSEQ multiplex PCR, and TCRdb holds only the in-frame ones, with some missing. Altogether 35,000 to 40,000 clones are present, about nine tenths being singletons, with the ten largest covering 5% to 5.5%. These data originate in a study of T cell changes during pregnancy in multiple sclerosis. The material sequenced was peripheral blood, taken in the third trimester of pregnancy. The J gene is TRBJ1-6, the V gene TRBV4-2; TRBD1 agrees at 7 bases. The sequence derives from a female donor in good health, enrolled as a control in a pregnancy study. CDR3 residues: CASSQGGGAGNSPLHF. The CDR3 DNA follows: TGTGCCAGCAGCCAAGGAGGGGGCGCGGGGAATTCACCCCTCCACTTT.